What follows describes a single TCR beta chain. These data belong to a study of OX40 agonist ivuxolimab in advanced cancers. Libraries were prepared by immunoSEQ multiplex PCR; TCRdb keeps only in-frame clonotypes and omits some of them. The sample gives nearly 90,000 clones, about 83% of which show up once; around 1.6% is in the top ten. After removal of 4 bases from V and 9 bases from J, the junction contained 2 bases not matched to a gene. This CDR3 is built from 14 residues. CDR1 and CDR2 from the germline V gene are MNHEY and SVGAGI. This TCR came from an adult with an advanced solid tumor such as melanoma, head and neck, liver or kidney cancer. This rearrangement joins TRBV6-5 to TRBJ2-2, with 13 nucleotides matching TRBD2. The starting material was CD4+ or CD8+ T cells sorted from blood, obtained in a trial of the OX40 agonist ivuxolimab. The CDR3 nucleotides read TGTGCCAGCAGTTCGGGACTAGCGGGGAGGGAGCTGTTTTTT. Encoded protein: CASSSGLAGRELFF.